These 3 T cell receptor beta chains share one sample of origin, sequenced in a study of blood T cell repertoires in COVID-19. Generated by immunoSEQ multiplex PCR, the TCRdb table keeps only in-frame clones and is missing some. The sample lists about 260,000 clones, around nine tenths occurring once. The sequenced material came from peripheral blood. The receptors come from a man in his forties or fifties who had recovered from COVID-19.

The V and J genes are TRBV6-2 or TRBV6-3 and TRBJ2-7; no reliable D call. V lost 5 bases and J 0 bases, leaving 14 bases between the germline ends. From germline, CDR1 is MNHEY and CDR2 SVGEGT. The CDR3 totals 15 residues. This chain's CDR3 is CASSKRAMSSYEQYF. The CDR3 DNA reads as TGTGCCAGCAGTAAAAGAGCAATGAGCTCCTACGAGCAGTACTTC.

The CDR3 bases are TGTGCCAGCAGTCTTCCTAGCGGGGCCGTCACAGATACGCAGTATTTT. Translation gives CASSLPSGAVTDTQYF. This chain links TRBV27 with TRBJ2-3, with TRBD2 matching 9 bases. This CDR3 comprises 16 residues. Per germline, CDR1 MNHEY and CDR2 SMNVEV (reference sequence). After removal of 5 bases from V and 2 bases from J, the junction contained 8 bases not matched to a gene.

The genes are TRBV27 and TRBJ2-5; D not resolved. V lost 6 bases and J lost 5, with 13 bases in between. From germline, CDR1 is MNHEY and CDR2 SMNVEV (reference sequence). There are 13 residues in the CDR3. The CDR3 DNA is TGTGCCAGCAGCCCCTACCCCTCCGAGACCCAGTACTTC. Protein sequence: CASSPYPSETQYF.